The 8 T cell receptor beta chains in this list originate from one sample, sequenced in a study of vaccination and CD4 T cells after COVID-19. Which antigens these TCRs recognize remains unknown. The treatment here: 10-day PBMC culture with coronavirus spike peptide pools or control peptides (ViraFEST assay). Sequencing of the DNA from cultured CD4+ T cells was carried out with the Oncomine TCR Beta short-read assay. TCRdb processed the PCR reads anew with MiXCR; each CDR3 protein has one entry. The top ten hold approximately 10% of the sample, which has around 15,000 distinct CDR3 sequences, 73% seen once. The sample was CD4+ T cells from blood, cultured in vitro. The receptors stem from a human donor who had recovered from COVID-19.

The chain couples TRBV5-1 to TRBJ2-7; D may be TRBD2 (6 bases). V dropped 4 bases and J dropped 1 base, with 9 bases sitting between them. In germline, CDR1 is SGHRS, CDR2 YFSETQ. CDR3 length equals 13 residues. CDR3 DNA: TGCGCCAGCAGCCGGGACTTTTCCTACGAGCAGTACTTC. This codes for CASSRDFSYEQYF.

This clonotype has more than one count but fewer than ten. The chain has TRBV6-5 and TRBJ1-1; no definite D call. With 3 bases removed from V and 3 bases from J, the gap between germline ends came to 17 bases. Per germline, CDR1 MNHEY and CDR2 SVGAGI. This CDR3 has 16 residues. For the CDR3, the DNA is TGTGCCAGCAGTTATCGAGGTGGGCCAACGGACACTGAAGCTTTCTTT. It encodes CASSYRGGPTDTEAFF.

The chain joins TRBV4-1 to TRBJ2-7; no clear D. V lost 1 base, J lost 6 bases, and 16 bases lay in between. The CDR3 spans 15 residues. CDR1 is MGHRA and CDR2 is YSYEKL in the germline V gene. The DNA for the CDR3 is TGCGCCAGCAGCCAAGTTGACCACTTACAAAGCGAGCAGTACTTC. It specifies CASSQVDHLQSEQYF.

The rearrangement links TRBV7-2 to TRBJ1-6; D gene unclear. This CDR3 has 13 amino acids. The ends were cut back, 8 bases at V and 0 bases at J, with 5 bases in the middle. From germline, CDR1 is SGHTA and CDR2 FQGNSA. The CDR3 region is CASRSSYNSPLHF. The CDR3 bases are TGTGCCAGCCGGAGCTCCTATAATTCACCCCTCCACTTT.

In this sample, this clonotype is medium-sized. V gene TRBV7-2 combines with J gene TRBJ2-7, with D perhaps matching TRBD1 or TRBD2 (6 bases each). V was clipped by 7 bases and J by 2 bases, with 15 bases between them. Germline CDR1 reads SGHTA; CDR2 reads FQGNSA. This CDR3 has 14 amino acids. The CDR3 region is CASTIGGIPYEQYF. DNA of the CDR3: TGTGCCAGCACAATAGGGGGGATCCCCTACGAGCAGTACTTC.

This chain's CDR3 is CASSPLTIVAAQETQYF. The DNA of the CDR3 is TGCGCCAGCAGCCCCCTTACTATCGTTGCGGCCCAAGAGACCCAGTACTTC. The V gene is TRBV5-1, the J gene TRBJ2-5; D gene unclear. V was shortened by 4 bases and J by 1 base, with 20 bases between the two germline ends. Germline assignment: CDR1 SGHRS and CDR2 YFSETQ. This CDR3 is built from 17 residues.

The V gene is TRBV7-2, the J gene TRBJ2-3; tentatively, D is TRBD2 (5 bases). Per germline, CDR1 SGHTA and CDR2 FQGNSA. The V end lost 5 bases, the J end lost 0 bases, and 12 bases lay between the germline ends. The CDR3 has 15 residues. CDR3 residues: CASSPRVSSTDTQYF. CDR3 in DNA: TGTGCCAGCAGCCCGAGGGTTTCTAGCACAGATACGCAGTATTTT.

The J gene is TRBJ1-1, the V gene TRBV7-2; D ambiguous. V lost 1 base and J lost 1, with 7 bases in between. This CDR3 has 14 amino acids. Germline V gene lookup returns CDR1 SGHTA and CDR2 FQGNSA. The DNA of the CDR3 is TGTGCCAGCAGCTTAGTGGCAGCGAACACTGAAGCTTTCTTT. This encodes CASSLVAANTEAFF.